This T cell receptor beta chain is from a study of T cells after yellow fever vaccination (dated by TCRdb to the late 2010s). Concerning the study at large: Libraries from fractions with low cell numbers were prepared with the SMART-Seq v4 Ultra Low Input RNA kit. Blood was drawn at multiple timepoints before and after primary and secondary immunization, with bulk PBMC replicates and cell subsets isolated. Two healthy male donors, one aged 18 to 30 and one aged 30 to 40 years, were included in the cohort. To follow T-cell clones before and after primary and booster YFV17D yellow fever vaccination, bulk TCR alpha and beta repertoires were sequenced over time.

Read against the paper, the sample's treatment or condition label means: live attenuated yellow fever vaccine strain. At each blood-draw timepoint, two biological replicates of bulk PBMCs were obtained. PBMCs were isolated from peripheral blood using a standard Ficoll-Paque protocol. RNA was extracted with TriZol from bulk PBMCs, CD4 and CD8 fractions, and dextramer-positive and dextramer-negative fractions. On the study overall, not on this receptor specifically: The secondary T-cell response was weaker than the primary response but faster, peaking on day 5 instead of day 15. A small share of clonotypes occurred in both CD4 and CD8 compartments, likely arising from convergent recombination. Because abundant contaminating clonotypes from the bulk population could be contained in FACS-sorted repertoires, computational filtering was required. Most clones expanded after primary vaccination were re-detected after the booster (around 96% of CD4 and 88% of CD8), suggesting broad memory maintenance. The study included only a couple of donors, which limits how far the findings can be generalized.

TCR cDNA was made using 5'RACE template switching, a step that added a universal primer site and unique molecular identifiers. cDNA synthesis was primed from both the TCR alpha and TCR beta constant segments. Library amplification involved two PCR steps, and the second step added sample barcodes and sequencing adapters. Libraries were sequenced on Illumina HiSeq 2500 (2x100 bp) or NovaSeq (2x150 bp). The paper's processing steps were these. Reads were demultiplexed and collapsed into UMI consensus sequences with MIGEC, and V(D)J alignment was performed with MiXCR. Clonotypes responding to the vaccine were identified with edgeR on replicate PBMC samples, with the criteria of FDR below 0.01 and a log2 fold change above 5 up to day 15. Bulk clonotypes were assigned CD4 or CD8 identity according to which sequenced CD4 or CD8 repertoire held them at higher abundance. TCRdb reran the public reads through fastp at Q25 and MiXCR, keeping productive beta chains. CDR3 protein sequences are deduplicated, and each keeps its most common genes and DNA. The V and J calls come from TCRdb's annotation, not from the publication. The sample includes 350,000 to 450,000 distinct CDR3 sequences, with approximately 5.7% observed a single time. The ten top clones hold about 15% of the sample.

From the cysteine through the phenylalanine, the CDR3 covers 14 amino acids. Only CDR3 DNA remains: 42 bases, in frame from the first base. At the junction V is shortened by 5 bases and J by 3 bases, with 13 bases in between. From the germline V gene, CDR1 is MDHEN and CDR2 is SYDVKM. This clonotype was counted a few times. Its antigen is unknown. One base away there is no much larger clone; base qualities are not given. The sequencing used PBMCs, collected 5 days after the yellow fever booster vaccination. This TCR was sampled from a man aged 25 to 40 who received the YFV17D yellow fever vaccine. The chain links TRBV28 with TRBJ1-2; a tentative D call is TRBD1 (5 bases match). Read as DNA, the sequence is TGTGCCAGCAGTACACGGGGCGGATACTATGGCTACACCTTC. This codes for CASSTRGGYYGYTF.